Listed below are T cell receptor beta chains from one sample, sequenced in a study of T cells in Graves' hyperthyroidism and ophthalmopathy. TCRdb fed the multiplex PCR reads into MiXCR, producing one record per CDR3 protein. Of 750,000 to 950,000 distinct CDR3 sequences in the sample, 35% to 40% were seen once. Sample: blood. These receptors all come from a man aged 18 to 29 with Graves' hyperthyroidism. The CDR3 runs from the conserved cysteine through the conserved F or W. The order of the fields is V gene, D gene, J gene, clone size, CDR3 protein, CDR3 DNA. A D gene is named only where the DNA matches it firmly. A clone size is listed for some rows: how often the clone was seen (once, few, many), or a class if it is expanded.

v_call: TRBV24-1
d_call: TRBD2
j_call: TRBJ2-5
clone_size: many
cdr3_aa: CATSDGLAGRETQYF
cdr3_nt: TGTGCCACCAGTGATGGACTAGCGGGACGGGAGACCCAGTACTTC

v_call: TRBV5-6
d_call: .
j_call: TRBJ2-2
clone_size: few
cdr3_aa: CASSFGRRTNTGELFF
cdr3_nt: TGTGCCAGCAGCTTCGGACGCCGAACGAACACCGGGGAGCTGTTTTTT

v_call: TRBV7-2
d_call: .
j_call: TRBJ2-2
clone_size: few
cdr3_aa: CASSPPRRTGELFF
cdr3_nt: TGTGCCAGCAGCCCCCCGCGCCGGACAGGGGAGCTGTTTTTT

v_call: TRBV2
d_call: TRBD1
j_call: TRBJ1-2
clone_size: many
cdr3_aa: CASSRQGLTNYGYTF
cdr3_nt: TGTGCCAGCAGTAGACAGGGGCTTACTAACTATGGCTACACCTTC

v_call: TRBV29-1
d_call: TRBD1
j_call: TRBJ2-6
clone_size: many
cdr3_aa: CSVVGAGGRSGANVLTF
cdr3_nt: TGCAGCGTTGTGGGGGCAGGGGGTAGGTCTGGGGCCAACGTCCTGACTTTC

v_call: TRBV10-3
d_call: TRBD1
j_call: TRBJ2-5
clone_size: .
cdr3_aa: CAIMTGEQETQYF
cdr3_nt: TGTGCCATCATGACAGGGGAACAAGAGACCCAGTACTTC

v_call: TRBV4-1
d_call: TRBD1
j_call: TRBJ1-6
clone_size: few
cdr3_aa: CASSQEGTGAYSPLHF
cdr3_nt: TGCGCCAGCAGCCAAGAAGGGACAGGGGCATACTCACCCCTCCACTTT

v_call: TRBV29-1
d_call: .
j_call: TRBJ1-1
clone_size: many
cdr3_aa: CSVAGENTEAFF
cdr3_nt: TGCAGCGTTGCAGGGGAGAACACTGAAGCTTTCTTT

v_call: TRBV19
d_call: .
j_call: TRBJ1-4
clone_size: .
cdr3_aa: CASRGVAEKLFF
cdr3_nt: TGTGCCAGTAGAGGAGTTGCTGAAAAACTGTTTTTT

v_call: TRBV9
d_call: .
j_call: TRBJ1-2
clone_size: .
cdr3_aa: CASSVAGGGYTF
cdr3_nt: TGTGCCAGCAGCGTAGCGGGGGGCGGCTACACCTTC

v_call: TRBV7-9
d_call: .
j_call: TRBJ1-6
clone_size: .
cdr3_aa: CASSAGQIMGSPLHF
cdr3_nt: TGTGCCAGCAGCGCCGGACAGATAATGGGGTCACCCCTCCACTTT

v_call: TRBV6-5
d_call: .
j_call: TRBJ2-7
clone_size: few
cdr3_aa: CASSHGRDEQYF
cdr3_nt: TGTGCCAGCAGCCACGGTAGAGACGAGCAGTACTTC